The 2 T cell receptor beta chains below come from one sample, sequenced in a study of blood T cell repertoires in COVID-19. Repertoires were generated with immunoSEQ multiplex PCR, while TCRdb's copy carries only in-frame clones and drops some. The sample includes approximately 250,000 clones, 84% of them seen just once. Sequenced material: peripheral blood. These receptors came from a human donor in a cohort sampled during active COVID-19.

The chain employs TRBV6-5 and TRBJ2-1; perhaps TRBD2 as D (5 bases). Looked up from germline, CDR1 is MNHEY and CDR2 is SVGAGI. The CDR3 has 12 amino acids. The ends were cut back, 6 bases at V and 8 bases at J, with 11 bases in the middle. CDR3 residues: CASSGVSYEQFF. Written as DNA, the CDR3 is TGTGCCAGCAGCGGGGTTTCCTATGAGCAGTTCTTC.

V is TRBV5-1 and J is TRBJ2-1; 7 nucleotides match TRBD1. The CDR3 totals 16 residues. CDR1 is SGHRS, CDR2 YFSETQ, per germline. With 4 bases clipped from V and 6 bases from J, the junction kept 13 bases outside the gene matches. The CDR3 bases are TGCGCCAGCAGCGAGGATTTCGACAGGGTCGGCAATGAGCAGTTCTTC. Translation: CASSEDFDRVGNEQFF.